What follows are 23 T cell receptor beta chains derived from one specimen sequenced in a study of neoadjuvant anti-PD-1 for oral cavity cancer. Sample time point: after neoadjuvant nivolumab, at surgical resection. Sequencing used immunoSEQ multiplex PCR; TCRdb keeps in-frame clones, though not all of them. In the table there are around 15,000 clones, under 40% of which are singletons. This specimen was tumor tissue, taken after nivolumab (anti-PD-1) treatment. The receptor source for this set is a person aged 35-79 years with oral cavity squamous cell carcinoma.

By share, this clone ranks as medium-sized (0.01 to 0.1%). The V and J genes are TRBV11-2 and TRBJ2-1, with D unclear. The CDR3 totals 15 residues. The germline gives CDR1 SGHAT, CDR2 FQNNGV. Trimming removed 5 bases from V and 0 bases from J, with 11 bases in between. This CDR3 reads CASSQTTNSYNEQFF. CDR3 DNA: TGTGCCAGCAGCCAGACAACGAACTCCTACAATGAGCAGTTCTTC.

This clone was counted only a few times. A far more abundant clone sits one base away, making this likely a read error. V is TRBV5-5 and J is TRBJ2-7; D is unclear. There are 13 residues in the CDR3. Trimming stripped 1 base from V and 0 bases from J, with 5 bases between. Germline CDR1 reads SGHKS; CDR2 reads YYEKEE (reference sequence). CDR3 coding DNA: TGTGCCAGCAGCTTGTCCAGCTCCTACGAGCAGTACTTC. Translation gives CASSLSSSYEQYF.

This clone was found a few times. The chain has TRBV7-7 and TRBJ2-7; D is undetermined. Trimming took 2 bases from V and 1 from J, leaving 6 bases between them. The germline V gene has CDR1 SSHAT and CDR2 FNYEAQ (reference sequence). This CDR3 has 13 residues. The CDR3 bases are TGTGCCAGCAGCTTATCGGGTTCCTACGAGCAGTACTTC. Residues: CASSLSGSYEQYF.

This clone was seen once. The chain employs TRBV27 and TRBJ1-5; D is ambiguous. The CDR3 covers 15 residues. The V gene lost 2 bases and the J gene lost 1 base, with 9 bases spanning the gap. Germline-derived CDR1 and CDR2 are MNHEY and SMNVEV (reference sequence). CDR3: CASSLEGRSNQPQHF. The CDR3 DNA sequence: TGTGCCAGCAGTTTAGAAGGGAGGAGCAATCAGCCCCAGCATTTT.

This clone came up once. The V and J genes are TRBV5-1 and TRBJ1-3; 9 bases fit TRBD1. The CDR3 extends over 17 amino acids. Germline lookup yields CDR1 SGHRS and CDR2 YFSETQ. The junction had 10 bases not matched to a gene; V was cut back by 5 bases and J by 1 base. This CDR3 reads CASSPGTGISSGNTIYF. The CDR3 DNA reads as TGCGCCAGCAGTCCCGGGACAGGGATTTCATCTGGAAACACCATATATTTT.

This clone was counted between two and nine times. The V call is TRBV19, the J call TRBJ2-1; the D is unclear. With 6 bases removed from V and 2 bases from J, the gap between germline ends came to 8 bases. Per the germline V gene, CDR1 is LNHDA and CDR2 is SQIVND (reference sequence). The CDR3 is 13 residues long. The CDR3: CASRHPTYNEQFF. CDR3 DNA: TGTGCCAGTAGGCATCCCACCTACAATGAGCAGTTCTTC.

This clone was detected a few times. The CDR3 reads CASSFTTIGELFF. For the CDR3, the DNA is TGTGCCAGCAGCTTCACAACCATAGGGGAGCTGTTTTTT. The J gene is TRBJ2-2, the V gene TRBV7-9; D gene ambiguous. The length of the CDR3 is 13 residues. V shed 3 bases and J shed 8 bases, with 10 bases lying between them. Germline CDR1 SEHNR, CDR2 FQNEAQ (reference sequence).

This chain uses TRBV9 with TRBJ2-3; 10 nucleotides align to TRBD2. CDR1 is SGDLS, CDR2 YYNGEE, per germline. This CDR3 spans 16 amino acids. V was clipped by 2 bases and J by 2 bases; unmatched bases: 5. The CDR3: CASSVDSGGFTDTQYF. The CDR3 nucleotides are TGTGCCAGCAGCGTCGATAGCGGGGGGTTCACAGATACGCAGTATTTT.

Only a few counts were recorded for this clone. This chain connects TRBV6-5 to TRBJ1-1; the D gene is possibly TRBD1 (5 bases). Trimming took off 0 bases at V and 11 bases at J, with 19 bases between the two ends. Germline assignment: CDR1 MNHEY and CDR2 SVGAGI. The CDR3 runs 15 residues. CDR3 in amino acids: CASSYSGGGTKGAFF. The CDR3 DNA follows: TGTGCCAGCAGTTACTCGGGGGGAGGGACGAAGGGGGCTTTCTTT.

This clone is labeled as medium-sized. In DNA form, the CDR3 reads TGTGCCAGTAGTTTCTCGACAGGAACCTACGAGCAGTACTTC. It is translated as CASSFSTGTYEQYF. The chain combines TRBV19 with TRBJ2-7; maybe TRBD1 (6 bases). Trimming cost V 5 bases and J 2 bases, with 13 bases left between them. Germline CDR1 is LNHDA and CDR2 is SQIVND (reference sequence). The length of the CDR3 is 14 residues.

This clone was observed a few times. J is TRBJ1-4 and V is TRBV7-2; D gene unclear. This CDR3 region has 13 residues. V shed 5 bases and J shed 3 bases, with 7 bases lying between them. From germline, CDR1 is SGHTA and CDR2 FQGNSA. CDR3 protein: CASSSRSNEKLFF. In nucleotides, the CDR3 is TGTGCCAGCAGCAGTCGGTCTAATGAAAAACTGTTTTTT.

The genes are TRBV11-2 and TRBJ2-7; 8 positions match TRBD2. In germline, CDR1 is SGHAT, CDR2 FQNNGV. The V and J ends lost 5 bases and 0 bases, in that order; junction bases with no gene match: 6. This CDR3 is 15 amino acids long. The CDR3 spells CASSPLAGSSYEQYF. DNA for the CDR3: TGTGCCAGCAGCCCTTTAGCGGGGAGCTCCTACGAGCAGTACTTC.

This clone was found a few times. This sequence joins TRBV7-2 and TRBJ2-5; D is possibly TRBD1 or TRBD2 (6 bases each). The CDR3 sequence is 14 residues long. Trimming shortened V by 1 base and J by 4 bases, and 10 bases separated the two germline ends. CDR1 is SGHTA, CDR2 FQGNSA, per germline. As DNA, the CDR3 is TGTGCCAGCAGCTTAGTGGGGGGCGGAGAGACCCAGTACTTC. Translation: CASSLVGGGETQYF.

V usage is TRBV7-2 and J usage is TRBJ2-1; 8 nucleotides match TRBD2. This CDR3 contains 16 residues. With 2 bases clipped from V and 8 bases from J, the junction kept 11 bases outside the gene matches. CDR1 and CDR2 (germline): SGHTA, FQGNSA. CDR3 in amino acids: CASSLSALGLADEQFF. In DNA form, the CDR3 reads TGTGCCAGCAGCTTAAGTGCCCTCGGACTAGCCGATGAGCAGTTCTTC.

The chain's CDR3 is CASSQDRSPLYEQYF. DNA for the CDR3: TGTGCCAGCAGCCAGGACAGGTCTCCGCTCTACGAGCAGTACTTC. This chain connects TRBV7-3 to TRBJ2-7, with TRBD1 identical over 7 bases. The CDR3 is made up of 15 amino acids. The germline CDR1 and CDR2 sequences are SGHTA and FQGTGA. Trimming removed 5 bases from V and 3 bases from J; junction bases left unmatched: 10.

This chain joins TRBV9 and TRBJ1-5; a weak D match, TRBD1 (5 bases). The CDR3 has 13 amino acids. CDR1 SGDLS and CDR2 YYNGEE come from the germline V gene. V was cut by 1 base and J by 6 bases, with 8 bases left in between. CDR3 amino acids: CASSVSGGQPQHF. DNA of the CDR3: TGTGCCAGCAGCGTATCCGGGGGTCAGCCCCAGCATTTT.

The CDR3: CASSLRGTEETQYF. The CDR3 DNA sequence: TGCGCCAGCAGCTTGCGGGGGACAGAAGAGACCCAGTACTTC. V gene TRBV5-1 combines with J gene TRBJ2-5, with D perhaps TRBD1 (7 bases). Germline values: CDR1 SGHRS, CDR2 YFSETQ. The V and J ends lost 1 base and 3 bases respectively, with 10 bases between them. The CDR3 is 14 residues long. Full variable domain (remainder filled in from reference TRBV5-1 and TRBJ2-5): KAGVTQTPRYLIKTRGQQVTLSCSPISGHRSVSWYQQTPGQGLQFLFEYFSETQRNKGNFPGRFSGRQFSNSRSEMNVSTLELGDSALYLCASSLRGTEETQYFGPGTRLLVL.

This clone appeared a few times. This chain uses TRBV18 with TRBJ1-1; D might be TRBD1 (6 bases). The CDR3 spans 15 residues. Per germline, CDR1 KGHSH and CDR2 LQKENI. V shed 1 base and J shed 2 bases, with 11 bases lying between them. Written as DNA, the CDR3 is TGTGCCAGCTCACCACAATTACAGGGTAACACTGAAGCTTTCTTT. This translates into CASSPQLQGNTEAFF.

This clone was seen more than once but under ten times. The CDR3: CAWSAPHLPTNEKLFF. For the CDR3, the DNA is TGTGCCTGGAGTGCCCCGCACCTACCAACTAATGAAAAACTGTTTTTT. The rearrangement links TRBV30 to TRBJ1-4; D is uncertain. The CDR3 length is 16 residues. The germline CDR1 and CDR2 sequences are GTSNPN and SVGIG (reference sequence). The V end was cut by 1 base, the J end by 0 bases, with 12 bases between.

The gene calls are TRBV6-6 and TRBJ1-3; D remains ambiguous. Trimming left V 4 bases short and J 4 bases short, with 14 bases between. Germline V gene lookup returns CDR1 MNHNY and CDR2 SVGAGI (reference sequence). The length of the CDR3 is 15 residues. CDR3 DNA: TGTGCCAGCAGTTCCCAGAATCGTAGGGGAAACACCATATATTTT. Translated, it gives CASSSQNRRGNTIYF.

The chain joins TRBV2 to TRBJ1-6; D is uncertain. The CDR3 extends over 13 amino acids. Germline V lookup: CDR1 SNHLY, CDR2 FYNNEI. V was clipped by 5 bases and J by 12 bases, with 14 bases between them. The CDR3 DNA reads TGTGCCAGCAGTCCTTCCGGGAGGGAACCCCTCCACTTT. It specifies CASSPSGREPLHF.

Only one count was recorded for this clone. The CDR3 sequence: CASSLGSRTGGYTF. The DNA for the CDR3 is TGTGCCAGCAGCTTGGGCTCGAGAACGGGGGGCTACACCTTC. The chain joins TRBV5-8 to TRBJ1-2; D is uncertain. The V end lost 0 bases, the J end lost 8 bases, and 14 bases lay between the germline ends. The germline V gene has CDR1 SGHTS and CDR2 YDEGEE. This CDR3 is 14 amino acids long.

The chain recombines TRBV28 with TRBJ2-1; D tentatively fits TRBD1 or TRBD2 (5 bases each). The CDR3 runs 17 residues. The ends were cut back, 7 bases at V and 6 bases at J, with 25 bases in the middle. Per germline, CDR1 MDHEN and CDR2 SYDVKM. CDR3 region: CASTGVGAMWTSNEQFF. For the CDR3, the DNA is TGTGCCAGCACCGGGGTCGGGGCAATGTGGACCAGCAATGAGCAGTTCTTC.